What follows are 21 T cell receptor beta chains derived from one specimen sequenced in a study of blood T cell repertoires in COVID-19. Libraries were prepared by immunoSEQ multiplex PCR; TCRdb keeps only in-frame clonotypes and omits some of them. This table holds some 190,000 clones, around 84% found once. The specimen was PBMCs or T cells enriched from blood (not recorded which). These receptors originate from a man aged 25-40 years with acute COVID-19.

This clone has ten or more counts. DNA of the CDR3: TGTGCCAGCAGCCTTATCTCGCAGCCCCAGCATTTT. Amino acids: CASSLISQPQHF. The chain employs TRBV7-9 and TRBJ1-5; no firm D call. Germline V gene lookup returns CDR1 SEHNR and CDR2 FQNEAQ (reference sequence). This CDR3 is 12 amino acids long. The V gene lost 5 bases and the J gene lost 7 bases, with 9 bases spanning the gap.

This clone appeared many times. V gene TRBV25-1 combines with J gene TRBJ2-3; maybe TRBD2 (6 bases). In germline, CDR1 is MGHDK, CDR2 SYGVNS. CDR3 size: 15 residues. V lost 6 bases and J 5 bases, leaving 18 bases between the germline ends. CDR3 DNA sequence: TGTGCCAGCAGCCCTAGTGGAGGGGCGAAAGATACGCAGTATTTT. It translates to CASSPSGGAKDTQYF.

The rearrangement joins TRBV12-3 or TRBV12-4 to TRBJ2-1; a weak D match, TRBD2 (5 bases). V was shortened by 2 bases and J by 15 bases, with 11 bases between the two germline ends. The CDR3 contains 11 residues. CDR3 sequence reads: CASSLSRAPFF. CDR3 in DNA: TGTGCCAGCAGTTTATCGCGGGCGCCGTTCTTC.

The chain is built from TRBV19 and TRBJ2-7, with 7 bases matching TRBD1. The germline CDR1 and CDR2 sequences are LNHDA and SQIVND (reference sequence). Trimming removed 7 bases from V and 4 bases from J; junction bases left unmatched: 7. This CDR3 is built from 13 residues. Written as DNA, the CDR3 is TGTGCCAGTACCAACAGGGGTTCATACGAGCAGTACTTC. Protein: CASTNRGSYEQYF.

The chain has TRBV30 and TRBJ2-3; 7 bases fit TRBD2. The CDR3 covers 16 residues. CDR1 GTSNPN and CDR2 SVGIG come from the germline V gene (reference sequence). J lost 0 bases, V lost 1 base, and 7 bases had no gene match. The CDR3 sequence: CAWSGGSGGSTDTQYF. The CDR3 DNA reads as TGTGCCTGGAGTGGCGGGTCGGGGGGAAGCACAGATACGCAGTATTTT.

The chain carries TRBV7-9 and TRBJ2-6; D is undetermined. In germline, CDR1 is SEHNR, CDR2 FQNEAQ (reference sequence). Trimming removed 3 bases from V and 0 bases from J, with 18 bases in between. This CDR3 is 19 amino acids long. CDR3 DNA: TGTGCCAGCAGCTTCCCCCCCGGCACTATGAGCTCTGGGGCCAACGTCCTGACTTTC. Residues: CASSFPPGTMSSGANVLTF.

This clone has just one count. V is TRBV6-2 or TRBV6-3 and J is TRBJ2-1; 12 nucleotides line up with TRBD1. The germline V gene encodes CDR1 MNHEY and CDR2 SVGEGT. Unmatched junction bases numbered 9, after V lost 5 bases and J lost 7 bases. This CDR3 has 16 amino acids. The DNA of the CDR3 is TGTGCCAGCAGTCCACACCGGGACAGGGGGCAAAATGAGCAGTTCTTC. It specifies CASSPHRDRGQNEQFF.

The V gene is TRBV29-1, the J gene TRBJ2-2, with 7 positions matching TRBD1. Losses at the gene ends were 3 bases for V and 5 bases for J; bases not matched to a gene: 6. The CDR3 runs 14 residues. Germline V gene lookup returns CDR1 SQVTM and CDR2 ANQGSEA. The CDR3 region has the DNA TGCAGCGTTGAGGCGACAGGGATAACCGGGGAGCTGTTTTTT. The encoded protein is CSVEATGITGELFF.

This chain connects TRBV13 to TRBJ2-1; 9 bases are shared with TRBD2. The junction had 16 bases not matched to a gene; V was cut back by 5 bases and J by 8 bases. The CDR3 sequence is 17 residues long. CDR1 and CDR2 (germline): PRHDT, FYEKMQ (reference sequence). CDR3 region: CASSATQRGAPGDEQFF. The CDR3 region has the DNA TGTGCCAGCAGCGCCACCCAGCGGGGGGCCCCAGGGGATGAGCAGTTCTTC. The full variable domain, completed using reference TRBV13 and TRBJ2-1, is AAGVIQSPRHLIKEKRETATLKCYPIPRHDTVYWYQQGPGQDPQFLISFYEKMQSDKGSIPDRFSAQQFSDYHSELNMSSLELGDSALYFCASSATQRGAPGDEQFFGPGTRLTVL.

This chain joins TRBV28 and TRBJ1-1; D is possibly TRBD1 (6 bases). V lost 2 bases to trimming and J lost 5 bases, with 15 bases between them. Germline V gene lookup returns CDR1 MDHEN and CDR2 SYDVKM. The CDR3 loop spans 15 amino acids. The chain's CDR3 is CASSLPTGTLTEAFF. As DNA, the CDR3 is TGTGCCAGCAGTTTACCCACCGGGACACTTACTGAAGCTTTCTTT.

This clone was detected only once. The chain employs TRBV3-1 (or the pseudogene TRBV3-2) and TRBJ2-7; 9 bases are a match to TRBD2. The CDR3 runs to 16 residues. V gave up 5 bases and J gave up 1 base; unmatched junction bases: 9. Germline V gives CDR1 LGHDT, CDR2 YNNKEL (reference sequence). CDR3: CASSARAGGFSYEQYF. As DNA, the CDR3 is TGTGCCAGCAGCGCTCGAGCGGGGGGATTTTCCTACGAGCAGTACTTC.

The V call is TRBV11-2, the J call TRBJ2-7; maybe TRBD2 (5 bases). Germline V gives CDR1 SGHAT, CDR2 FQNNGV. V lost 5 bases and J lost 3, with 17 bases in between. The CDR3 contains 15 residues. The CDR3 DNA is TGTGCCAGCAGCCCTACTAGGGATCCGTTCTACGAGCAGTACTTC. Translated, it gives CASSPTRDPFYEQYF.

CDR3 coding DNA: TGTGCCAGCAGGCCGGGGAGCACAGATACGCAGTATTTT. This sequence encodes CASRPGSTDTQYF. This sequence joins TRBV12-3 or TRBV12-4 and TRBJ2-3, with TRBD2 as a possible D gene (5 bases). The V and J ends lost 6 bases and 0 bases respectively, with 7 bases between them. The CDR3 is made up of 13 amino acids.

This clone has just one count. This chain connects TRBV3-1 (or the pseudogene TRBV3-2) to TRBJ2-7, with TRBD1 matching over 8 bases. This CDR3 comprises 15 residues. J lost 3 bases, V lost 1 base, and 5 bases had no gene match. In germline, CDR1 is LGHDT, CDR2 YNNKEL (reference sequence). CDR3 sequence reads: CASSQGPGQVYEQYF. The CDR3 region has the DNA TGTGCCAGCAGCCAAGGGCCGGGACAGGTCTACGAGCAGTACTTC.

This chain uses TRBV29-1 with TRBJ2-4; TRBD1 aligns across 7 bases. Germline loops: CDR1 SQVTM, CDR2 ANQGSEA. This CDR3 has 13 amino acids. V lost 7 bases, J lost 4 bases, and 7 bases stayed unmatched. DNA for the CDR3: TGCAGCGGTGAGGCAGGGGGTAAAAACATTCAGTACTTC. It encodes CSGEAGGKNIQYF.

The V and J genes are TRBV11-1 and TRBJ2-7; 7 bases map to TRBD2. V was pared by 5 bases and J by 5 bases, with 12 bases of the junction left unmatched. The CDR3 sequence is 15 residues long. CDR1 and CDR2 (germline): SGHAT, FQDESV (reference sequence). Here the CDR3 reads CASSPKGGGYNEQYF. The DNA for the CDR3 is TGTGCCAGCAGCCCCAAGGGCGGGGGATACAACGAGCAGTACTTC.

The chain has TRBV9 and TRBJ2-1; 10 nucleotides line up with TRBD1. The ends lost 3 bases at V and 7 bases at J; junction bases unmatched: 1. The CDR3 runs 13 residues. The V gene's germline CDR1 is SGDLS and CDR2 YYNGEE. CDR3 region: CASSADRGNEQFF. The CDR3 DNA reads TGTGCCAGCAGCGCGGACAGGGGGAATGAGCAGTTCTTC.

The genes are TRBV2 and TRBJ1-1, with 8 bases identical to TRBD1. After removal of 7 bases from V and 5 bases from J, the junction contained 0 bases not matched to a gene. The CDR3 sequence is 11 residues long. Germline CDR1 and CDR2: SNHLY and FYNNEI. The CDR3 spells CASNRGTEAFF. The CDR3 nucleotides read TGTGCCAGCAACAGGGGGACTGAAGCTTTCTTT.

The genes are TRBV7-9 and TRBJ2-1, with 9 bases identical to TRBD2. Germline CDR1 is SEHNR and CDR2 is FQNEAQ (reference sequence). This CDR3 region has 16 residues. V shed 5 bases, J shed 5 bases, and the junction held 10 bases outside the gene matches. In DNA form, the CDR3 reads TGTGCCAGCAGCACCACCGGGACTAGCCAGGACAATGAGCAGTTCTTC. It yields the protein CASSTTGTSQDNEQFF.

The chain employs TRBV6-5 and TRBJ1-5, with TRBD1 identical over 10 bases. This CDR3 has 15 residues. Germline V gene lookup returns CDR1 MNHEY and CDR2 SVGAGI. V trimming: 4 bases; J trimming: 7 bases; junction bases outside the gene matches: 7. The CDR3 here is CASSLGQGFDQPQHF. CDR3 sequence (DNA): TGTGCCAGCAGTTTGGGACAGGGGTTCGACCAGCCCCAGCATTTT.

This clone was seen more than once but under ten times. The chain recombines TRBV7-6 with TRBJ1-1, with 8 positions matching TRBD1. V dropped 10 bases and J dropped 1; count of bases not matched to a gene: 8. The length of the CDR3 is 14 residues. Germline V gene data show CDR1 as SGHVS and CDR2 as FNYEAQ. The CDR3 here is CATQQGTGNTEAFF. The CDR3 DNA reads TGTGCCACCCAGCAGGGGACAGGGAACACTGAAGCTTTCTTT.